This is a list of T cell receptor beta chains from one sample in a study of glioma-infiltrating T cells after dendritic cell vaccination. TCRdb's table, derived via immunoSEQ multiplex PCR, lists solely in-frame clones and lacks some. The sample yields roughly 100,000 clones, roughly 76% seen once. The material sequenced was blood, taken before dendritic cell vaccination. These receptors were obtained from a human donor with glioblastoma. Both conserved end residues are part of each CDR3. A D gene is named only where the DNA matches it firmly. The size field is filled for only some rows; it gives once, few, many or a size class.

j_gene | abundance | v_gene | d_gene | CDR3nt | CDR3aa
TRBJ1-4 | NA | TRBV30 | NA | TGTGCCTGGAGGATCCCGGACAGCCGTAATGAAAAACTGTTTTTT | CAWRIPDSRNEKLFF
TRBJ2-5 | NA | TRBV5-5 | NA | TGTGCCAGCAGCCCGATCGGACAGCAAGAGACCCAGTACTTC | CASSPIGQQETQYF
TRBJ2-6 | NA | TRBV5-1 | NA | TGCGCCAGCAGCGCCACCGGGACAACTGGGGCCAACGTCCTGACTTTC | CASSATGTTGANVLTF
TRBJ2-5 | NA | TRBV4-1 | TRBD1 | TGCGCCAGCAGCCCGGGACAGGGGGGAGAGACCCAGTACTTC | CASSPGQGGETQYF
TRBJ2-5 | NA | TRBV12-5 | TRBD2 | TGTGCTAGTGATCCGGGACTAGCGGGGCTGGAGCGACAGACCCAGTACTTC | CASDPGLAGLERQTQYF
TRBJ2-7 | NA | TRBV5-4 | TRBD2 | TGTGCCAGCAGCTTGGGACTAGCGGAGAACTACGAGCAGTACTTC | CASSLGLAENYEQYF
TRBJ2-1 | NA | TRBV27 | TRBD1 | TGTGCCAGCAGTACAGGGACAGAGACATTCAACAACAATGAGCAGTTCTTC | CASSTGTETFNNNEQFF
TRBJ2-7 | NA | TRBV5-6 | NA | TGTGCCAGCAGCTTTACTAGAGCCGAGCAGTACTTC | CASSFTRAEQYF
TRBJ2-6 | NA | TRBV7-9 | TRBD1 | TGTGCCAGCACCAGCTCTAGACAGGGGATCTCTGGGGCCAACGTCCTGACTTTC | CASTSSRQGISGANVLTF
TRBJ1-6 | NA | TRBV28 | NA | TGTGCCAGCAGCGGACATTTGGGTTCACCCCTCCACTTT | CASSGHLGSPLHF
TRBJ1-2 | NA | TRBV6-5 | TRBD1 | TGTGCCAGCAGTAAACAGGGGGACTATGGCTACACCTTC | CASSKQGDYGYTF
TRBJ2-2 | NA | TRBV6-4 | TRBD1 | TGTGCCAGCAGTGCCAAAGGACAGGGGACCGGGGAGCTGTTTTTT | CASSAKGQGTGELFF
TRBJ2-6 | NA | TRBV5-1 | NA | TGCGCCAGCAGCTTGGGATGGGGGCTGGGGGCCAACGTCCTGACTTTC | CASSLGWGLGANVLTF
TRBJ1-5 | NA | TRBV5-6 | NA | TGTGCCAGCAGCTCCGGACCAGAGCGGCAGCCCCAGCATTTT | CASSSGPERQPQHF
TRBJ1-2 | NA | TRBV30 | NA | TGTGCCTGGAGTGTTGTTCTAGCGGGGGGCTACACCTTC | CAWSVVLAGGYTF
TRBJ1-2 | NA | TRBV6-1 | TRBD1 | TGTGCCAGCAGTGTGAGTGCGGACAGGGGACGTGGCTACACCTTC | CASSVSADRGRGYTF
TRBJ2-7 | few | TRBV7-3 | NA | TGTGCCAGCAGCACGGGGGACAGCTTGGCCGAGCAGTACTTC | CASSTGDSLAEQYF